This record concerns one T cell receptor (beta chain) sequence. The antigen is not known. This sample was included in a study of beta chain features in type 1 diabetes. Study-wide results and caveats: When Type 1 diabetes patients were examined, their TCRB CDR3s proved moderately but significantly shorter in all four CD4+ subsets.

Germline loops: CDR1 SGHTA, CDR2 FQGNSA. The J segment lost 7 bases and the V segment lost 3 bases, leaving 4 bases of the junction unmatched. The CDR3 has 13 residues. Since all of the isolated RNA was reverse transcribed, expressed TCRB transcripts were what got sequenced. Average reads for naive, central memory and regulatory T cell samples were several million. The table came from immunoSEQ multiplex PCR; TCRdb's copy has only in-frame clones and leaves some out. The table has fewer than 45,000 clones, about 68% seen once. The sequence was collected from a man aged 30 to 39 with type 1 diabetes. Some clones in this sample may be carry-over from other donors' samples. The V gene is TRBV7-2, the J gene TRBJ1-1; 8 nucleotides match TRBD1. Sequenced: Tregs from blood. The CDR3 spells CASSFTGGSEAFF. The DNA of the CDR3 is TGTGCCAGCAGCTTCACAGGGGGGAGTGAAGCTTTCTTT.